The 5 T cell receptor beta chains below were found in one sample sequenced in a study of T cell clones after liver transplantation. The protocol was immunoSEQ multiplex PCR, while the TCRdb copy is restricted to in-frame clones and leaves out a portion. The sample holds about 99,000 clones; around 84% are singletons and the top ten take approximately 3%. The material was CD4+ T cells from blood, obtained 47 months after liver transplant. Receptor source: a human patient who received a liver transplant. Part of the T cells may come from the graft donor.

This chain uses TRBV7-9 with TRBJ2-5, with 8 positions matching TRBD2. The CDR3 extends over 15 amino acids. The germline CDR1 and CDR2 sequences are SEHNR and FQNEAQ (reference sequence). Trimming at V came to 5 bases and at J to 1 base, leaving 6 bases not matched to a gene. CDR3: CASSPRGGAQETQYF. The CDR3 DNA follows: TGTGCCAGCAGCCCCCGGGGGGGGGCCCAAGAGACCCAGTACTTC.

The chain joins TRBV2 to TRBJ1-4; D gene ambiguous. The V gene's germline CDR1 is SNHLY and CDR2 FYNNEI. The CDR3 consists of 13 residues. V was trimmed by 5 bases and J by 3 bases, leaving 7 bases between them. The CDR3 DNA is TGTGCCAGCAGTATAGGATCTAATGAAAAACTGTTTTTT. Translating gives CASSIGSNEKLFF.

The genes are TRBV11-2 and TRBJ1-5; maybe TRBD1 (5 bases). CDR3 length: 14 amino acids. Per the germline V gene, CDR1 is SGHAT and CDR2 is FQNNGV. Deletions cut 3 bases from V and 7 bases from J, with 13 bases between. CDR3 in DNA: TGTGCCAGCAGCTTTGAGAGGGGCGGGCAGCCCCAGCATTTT. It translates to CASSFERGGQPQHF.

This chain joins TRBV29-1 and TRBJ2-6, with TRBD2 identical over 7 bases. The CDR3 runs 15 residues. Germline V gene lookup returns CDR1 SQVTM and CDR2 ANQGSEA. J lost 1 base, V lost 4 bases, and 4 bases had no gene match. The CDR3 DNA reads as TGCAGCGTTGTTCTGGGAGGGTCTGGGGCCAACGTCCTGACTTTC. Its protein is CSVVLGGSGANVLTF.

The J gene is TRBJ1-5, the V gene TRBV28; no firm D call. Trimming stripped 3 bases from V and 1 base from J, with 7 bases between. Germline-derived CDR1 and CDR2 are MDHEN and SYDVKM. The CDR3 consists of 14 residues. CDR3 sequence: CASSFHRSNQPQHF. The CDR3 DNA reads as TGTGCCAGCAGTTTTCACCGCAGCAATCAGCCCCAGCATTTT.